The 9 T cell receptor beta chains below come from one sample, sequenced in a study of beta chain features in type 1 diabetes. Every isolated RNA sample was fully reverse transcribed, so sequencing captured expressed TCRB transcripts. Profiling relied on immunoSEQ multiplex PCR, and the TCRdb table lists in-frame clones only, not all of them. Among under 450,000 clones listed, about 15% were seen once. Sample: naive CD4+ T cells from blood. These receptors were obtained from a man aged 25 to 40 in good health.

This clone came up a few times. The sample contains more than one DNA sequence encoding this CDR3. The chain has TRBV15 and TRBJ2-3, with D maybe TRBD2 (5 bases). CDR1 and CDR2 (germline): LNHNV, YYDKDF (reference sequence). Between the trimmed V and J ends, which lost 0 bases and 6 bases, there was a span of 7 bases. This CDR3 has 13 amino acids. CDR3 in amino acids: CATSRDPGDTQYF. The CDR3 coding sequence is TGTGCCACCAGCAGAGATCCGGGGGATACGCAGTATTTT.

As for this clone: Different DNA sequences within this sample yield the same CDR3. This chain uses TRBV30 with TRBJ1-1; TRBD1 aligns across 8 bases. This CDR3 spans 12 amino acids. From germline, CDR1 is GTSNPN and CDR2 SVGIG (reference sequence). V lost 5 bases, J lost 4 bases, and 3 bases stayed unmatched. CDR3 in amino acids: CAWDRGGTEAFF. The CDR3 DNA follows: TGTGCCTGGGACAGGGGTGGCACTGAAGCTTTCTTT. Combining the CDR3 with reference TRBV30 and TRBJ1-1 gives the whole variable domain SQTIHQWPATLVQPVGSPLSLECTVEGTSNPNLYWYRQAAGRGLQLLFYSVGIGQISSEVPQNLSASRPQDRQFILSSKKLLLSDSGFYLCAWDRGGTEAFFGQGTRLTVV.

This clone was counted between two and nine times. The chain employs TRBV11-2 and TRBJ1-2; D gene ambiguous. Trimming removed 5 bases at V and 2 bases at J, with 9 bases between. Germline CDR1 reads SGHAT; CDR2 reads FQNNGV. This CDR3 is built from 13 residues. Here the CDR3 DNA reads TGTGCCAGCAGCACCGAGAGAAACTATGGCTACACCTTC. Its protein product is CASSTERNYGYTF. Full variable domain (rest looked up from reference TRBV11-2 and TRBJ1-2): EAGVAQSPRYKIIEKRQSVAFWCNPISGHATLYWYQQILGQGPKLLIQFQNNGVVDDSQLPKDRFSAERLKGVDSTLKIQPAKLEDSAVYLCASSTERNYGYTFGSGTRLTVV.

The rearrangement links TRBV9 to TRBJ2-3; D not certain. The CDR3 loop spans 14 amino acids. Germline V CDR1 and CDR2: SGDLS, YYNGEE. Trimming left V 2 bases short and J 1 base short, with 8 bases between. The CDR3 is CASSVGSRTDTQYF. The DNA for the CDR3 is TGTGCCAGCAGCGTGGGCTCCCGCACAGATACGCAGTATTTT.

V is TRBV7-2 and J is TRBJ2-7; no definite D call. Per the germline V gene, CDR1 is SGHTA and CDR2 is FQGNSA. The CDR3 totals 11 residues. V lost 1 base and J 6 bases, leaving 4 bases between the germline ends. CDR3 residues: CASSLGREQYF. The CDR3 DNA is TGTGCCAGCAGCTTAGGTCGCGAGCAGTACTTC. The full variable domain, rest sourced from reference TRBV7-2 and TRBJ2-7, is GAGVSQSPSNKVTEKGKDVELRCDPISGHTALYWYRQSLGQGLEFLIYFQGNSAPDKSGLPSDRFSAERTGGSVSTLTIQRTQQEDSAVYLCASSLGREQYFGPGTRLTVT.

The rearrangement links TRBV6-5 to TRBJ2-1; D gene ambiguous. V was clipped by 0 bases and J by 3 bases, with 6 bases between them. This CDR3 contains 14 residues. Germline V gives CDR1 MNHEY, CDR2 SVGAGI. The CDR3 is CASSYSTGYNEQFF. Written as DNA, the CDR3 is TGTGCCAGCAGTTACTCGACTGGCTACAATGAGCAGTTCTTC.

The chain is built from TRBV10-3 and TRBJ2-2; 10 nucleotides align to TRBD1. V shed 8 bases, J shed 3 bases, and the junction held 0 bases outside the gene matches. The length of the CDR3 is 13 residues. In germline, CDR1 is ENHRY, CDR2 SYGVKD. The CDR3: CAIGTGDTGELFF. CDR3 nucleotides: TGTGCCATCGGGACAGGGGACACCGGGGAGCTGTTTTTT.

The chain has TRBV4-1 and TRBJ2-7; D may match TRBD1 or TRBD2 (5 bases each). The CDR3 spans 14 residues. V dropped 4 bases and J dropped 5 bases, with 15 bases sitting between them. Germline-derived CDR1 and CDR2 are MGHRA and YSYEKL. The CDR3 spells CASSRGVEFNEQYF. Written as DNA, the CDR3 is TGCGCCAGCAGCCGAGGGGTCGAGTTTAACGAGCAGTACTTC.

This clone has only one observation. The CDR3 region is CASSAKIGRSTDEQYF. DNA for the CDR3: TGCGCCAGCAGCGCAAAAATTGGTCGGTCTACTGACGAGCAGTACTTC. The J gene is TRBJ2-7, the V gene TRBV5-1; no definite D call. The CDR3 is made up of 16 amino acids. The ends were cut back, 4 bases at V and 5 bases at J, with 22 bases in the middle. Germline assignment: CDR1 SGHRS and CDR2 YFSETQ.